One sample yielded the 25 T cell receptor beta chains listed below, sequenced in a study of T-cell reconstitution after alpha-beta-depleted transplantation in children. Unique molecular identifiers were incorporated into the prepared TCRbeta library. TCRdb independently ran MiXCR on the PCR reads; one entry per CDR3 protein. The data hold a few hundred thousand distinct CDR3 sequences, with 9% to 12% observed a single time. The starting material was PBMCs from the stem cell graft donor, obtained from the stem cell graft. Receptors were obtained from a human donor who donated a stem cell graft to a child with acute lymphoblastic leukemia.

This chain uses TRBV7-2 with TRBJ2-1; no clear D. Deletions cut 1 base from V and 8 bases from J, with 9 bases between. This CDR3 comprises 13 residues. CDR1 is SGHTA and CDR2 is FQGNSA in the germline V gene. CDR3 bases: TGTGCCAGCAGCTTAGAGGTGGCATATGAGCAGTTCTTC. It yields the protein CASSLEVAYEQFF.

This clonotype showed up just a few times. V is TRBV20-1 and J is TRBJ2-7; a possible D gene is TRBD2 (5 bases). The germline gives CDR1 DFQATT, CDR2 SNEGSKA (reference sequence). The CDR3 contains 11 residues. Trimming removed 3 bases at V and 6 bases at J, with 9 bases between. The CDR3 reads CSARRVGEQYF. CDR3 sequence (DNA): TGCAGTGCTAGGAGGGTGGGCGAGCAGTACTTC.

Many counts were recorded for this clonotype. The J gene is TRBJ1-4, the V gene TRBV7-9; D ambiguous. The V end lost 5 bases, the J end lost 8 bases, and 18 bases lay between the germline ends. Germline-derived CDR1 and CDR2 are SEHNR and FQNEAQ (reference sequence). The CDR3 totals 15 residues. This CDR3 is CASSPQGKKEEKLFF. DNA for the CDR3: TGTGCCAGCAGCCCCCAAGGGAAGAAGGAGGAAAAACTGTTTTTT.

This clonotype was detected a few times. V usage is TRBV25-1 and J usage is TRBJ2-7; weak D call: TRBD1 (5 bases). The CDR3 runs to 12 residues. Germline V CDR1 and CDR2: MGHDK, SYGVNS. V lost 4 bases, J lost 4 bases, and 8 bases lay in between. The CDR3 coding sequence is TGTGCCAGCAGTGGGACATGGTACGAGCAGTACTTC. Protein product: CASSGTWYEQYF.

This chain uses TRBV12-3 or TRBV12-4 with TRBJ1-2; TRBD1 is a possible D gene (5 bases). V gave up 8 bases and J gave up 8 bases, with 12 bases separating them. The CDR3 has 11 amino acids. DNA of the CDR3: TGTGCCAGCCATAAGAGGGACGGCTACACCTTC. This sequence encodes CASHKRDGYTF.

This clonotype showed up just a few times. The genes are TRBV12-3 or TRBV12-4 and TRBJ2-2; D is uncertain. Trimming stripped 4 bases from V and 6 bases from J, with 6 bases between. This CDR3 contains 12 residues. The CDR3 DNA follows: TGTGCCAGCAGTTCGGCAGCCGGGGAGCTGTTTTTT. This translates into CASSSAAGELFF.

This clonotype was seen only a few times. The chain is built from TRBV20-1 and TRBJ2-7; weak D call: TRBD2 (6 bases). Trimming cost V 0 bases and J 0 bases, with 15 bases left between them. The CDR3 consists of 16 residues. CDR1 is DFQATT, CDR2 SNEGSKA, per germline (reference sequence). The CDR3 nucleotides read TGCAGTGCTAGAGATAACTACGGAGGGAGCTCCTACGAGCAGTACTTC. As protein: CSARDNYGGSSYEQYF.

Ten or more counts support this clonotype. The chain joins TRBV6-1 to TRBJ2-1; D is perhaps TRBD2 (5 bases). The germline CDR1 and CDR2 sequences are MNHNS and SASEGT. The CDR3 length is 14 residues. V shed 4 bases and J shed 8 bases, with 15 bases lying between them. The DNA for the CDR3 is TGTGCCAGCAGTGTCGGACTCTCCTTGGATGAGCAGTTCTTC. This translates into CASSVGLSLDEQFF.

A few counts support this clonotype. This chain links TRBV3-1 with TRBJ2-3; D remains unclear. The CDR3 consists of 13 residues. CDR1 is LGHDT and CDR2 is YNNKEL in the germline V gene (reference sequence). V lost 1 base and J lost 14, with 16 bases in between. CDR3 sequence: CASSQGRSSLLYF. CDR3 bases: TGTGCCAGCAGCCAAGGGCGGAGCAGCCTTTTGTATTTT.

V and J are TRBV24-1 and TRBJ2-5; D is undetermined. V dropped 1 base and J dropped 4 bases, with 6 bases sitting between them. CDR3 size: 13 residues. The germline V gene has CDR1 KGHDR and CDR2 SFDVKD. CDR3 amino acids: CATSDLGRETQYF. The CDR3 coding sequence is TGTGCCACCAGTGATTTAGGACGAGAGACCCAGTACTTC.

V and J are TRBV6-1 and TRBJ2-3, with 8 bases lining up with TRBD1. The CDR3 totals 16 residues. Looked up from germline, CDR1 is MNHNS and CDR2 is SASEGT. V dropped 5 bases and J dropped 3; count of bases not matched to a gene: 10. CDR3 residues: CASSPIDRGGTDTQYF. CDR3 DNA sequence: TGTGCCAGCAGTCCGATCGACAGGGGTGGTACAGATACGCAGTATTTT.

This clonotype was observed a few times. The CDR3 loop reads CASSSSLGPYEQYF. CDR3 coding DNA: TGTGCCAGCAGCTCCAGCCTAGGGCCCTACGAGCAGTACTTC. The chain employs TRBV7-2 and TRBJ2-7; D is unclear. CDR3 length: 14 amino acids. V was cut by 4 bases and J by 2 bases, with 12 bases left in between. CDR1 is SGHTA, CDR2 FQGNSA, per germline.

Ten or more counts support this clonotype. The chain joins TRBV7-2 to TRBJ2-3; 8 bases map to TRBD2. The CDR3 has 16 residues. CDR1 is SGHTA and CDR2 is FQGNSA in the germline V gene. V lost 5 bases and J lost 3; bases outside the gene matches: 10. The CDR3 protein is CASSLTSGGVTDTQYF. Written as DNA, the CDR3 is TGTGCCAGCAGCCTAACTAGCGGAGGGGTGACAGATACGCAGTATTTT.

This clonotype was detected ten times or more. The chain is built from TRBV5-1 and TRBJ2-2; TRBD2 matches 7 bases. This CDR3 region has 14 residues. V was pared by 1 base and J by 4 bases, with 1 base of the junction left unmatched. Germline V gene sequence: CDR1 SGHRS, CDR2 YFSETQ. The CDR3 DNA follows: TGCGCCAGCAGCTTGACTAGCGTCACCGGGGAGCTGTTTTTT. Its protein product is CASSLTSVTGELFF.

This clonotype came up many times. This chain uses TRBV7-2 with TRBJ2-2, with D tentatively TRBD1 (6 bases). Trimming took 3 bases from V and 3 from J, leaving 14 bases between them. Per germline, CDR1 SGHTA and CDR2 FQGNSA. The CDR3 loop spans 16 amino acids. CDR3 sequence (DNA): TGTGCCAGCAGCTTGACTCAGGGGTCCTACACCGGGGAGCTGTTTTTT. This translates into CASSLTQGSYTGELFF.

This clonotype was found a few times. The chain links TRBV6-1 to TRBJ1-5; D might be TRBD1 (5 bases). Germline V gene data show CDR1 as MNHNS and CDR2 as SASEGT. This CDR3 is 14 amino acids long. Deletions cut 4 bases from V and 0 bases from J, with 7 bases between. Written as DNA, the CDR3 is TGTGCCAGCAGTGGCAGGGATAGCAATCAGCCCCAGCATTTT. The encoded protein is CASSGRDSNQPQHF.

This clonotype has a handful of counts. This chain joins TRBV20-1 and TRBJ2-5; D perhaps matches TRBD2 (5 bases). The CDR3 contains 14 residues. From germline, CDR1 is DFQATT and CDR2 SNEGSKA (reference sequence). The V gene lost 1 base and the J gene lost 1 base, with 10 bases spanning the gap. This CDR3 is CSARGTSLQETQYF. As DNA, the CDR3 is TGCAGTGCTAGAGGCACTAGTCTCCAAGAGACCCAGTACTTC.

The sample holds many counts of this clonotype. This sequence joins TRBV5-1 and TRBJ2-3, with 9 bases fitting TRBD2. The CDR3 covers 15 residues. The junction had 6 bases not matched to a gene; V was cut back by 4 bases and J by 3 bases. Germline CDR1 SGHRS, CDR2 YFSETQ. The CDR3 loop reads CASSPLAGKTDTQYF. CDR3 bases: TGCGCCAGCAGCCCCCTAGCGGGAAAGACAGATACGCAGTATTTT. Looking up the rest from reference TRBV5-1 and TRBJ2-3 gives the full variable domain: KAGVTQTPRYLIKTRGQQVTLSCSPISGHRSVSWYQQTPGQGLQFLFEYFSETQRNKGNFPGRFSGRQFSNSRSEMNVSTLELGDSALYLCASSPLAGKTDTQYFGPGTRLTVL.

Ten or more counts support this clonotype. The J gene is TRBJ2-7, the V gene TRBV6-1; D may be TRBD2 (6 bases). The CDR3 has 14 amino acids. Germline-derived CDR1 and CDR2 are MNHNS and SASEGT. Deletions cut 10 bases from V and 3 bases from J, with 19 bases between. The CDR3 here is CATRTSSNDYEQYF. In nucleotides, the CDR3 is TGTGCCACACGAACTAGCTCGAACGACTACGAGCAGTACTTC.

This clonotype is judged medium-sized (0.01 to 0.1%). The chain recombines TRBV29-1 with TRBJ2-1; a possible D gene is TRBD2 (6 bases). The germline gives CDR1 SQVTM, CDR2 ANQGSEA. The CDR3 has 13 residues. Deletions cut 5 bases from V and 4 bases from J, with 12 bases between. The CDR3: CSVQGGEYNEQFF. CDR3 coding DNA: TGCAGCGTTCAGGGCGGGGAATACAATGAGCAGTTCTTC.

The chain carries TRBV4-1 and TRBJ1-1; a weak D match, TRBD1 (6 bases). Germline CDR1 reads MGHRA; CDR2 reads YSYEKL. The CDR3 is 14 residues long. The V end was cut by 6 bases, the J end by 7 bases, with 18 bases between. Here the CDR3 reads CASSPGQNEDEAFF. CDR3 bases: TGCGCCAGCAGTCCGGGACAAAATGAGGATGAAGCTTTCTTT.

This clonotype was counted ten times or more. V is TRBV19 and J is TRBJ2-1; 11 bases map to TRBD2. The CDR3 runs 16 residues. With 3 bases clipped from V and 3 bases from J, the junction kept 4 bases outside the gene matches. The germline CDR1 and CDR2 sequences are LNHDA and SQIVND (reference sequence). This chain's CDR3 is CASSMRGLADYNEQFF. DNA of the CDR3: TGTGCCAGTAGTATGCGGGGACTAGCGGACTACAATGAGCAGTTCTTC.

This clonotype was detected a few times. CDR3 loop: CASSQGDLGEQYF. CDR3 bases: TGTGCCAGCAGCCAAGGGGACCTAGGGGAGCAGTACTTC. The chain is built from TRBV3-1 and TRBJ2-7; either TRBD1 or TRBD2 may fit D (5 bases each). V shed 1 base and J shed 7 bases, with 11 bases lying between them. The CDR3 is 13 amino acids. Germline V CDR1 and CDR2: LGHDT, YNNKEL (reference sequence).

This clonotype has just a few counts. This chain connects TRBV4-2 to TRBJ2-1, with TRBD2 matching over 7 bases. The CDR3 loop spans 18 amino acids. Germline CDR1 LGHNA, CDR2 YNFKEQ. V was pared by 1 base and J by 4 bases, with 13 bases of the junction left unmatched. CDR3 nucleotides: TGTGCCAGCAGCCAAGCTGGGGAGGCTAGCGGTGGTTACAATGAGCAGTTCTTC. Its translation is CASSQAGEASGGYNEQFF.

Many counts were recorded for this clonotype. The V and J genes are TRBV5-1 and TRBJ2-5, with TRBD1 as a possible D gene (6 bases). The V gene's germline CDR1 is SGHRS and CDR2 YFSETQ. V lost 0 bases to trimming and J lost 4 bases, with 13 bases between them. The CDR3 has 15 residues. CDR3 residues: CASSLANRVGETQYF. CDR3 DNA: TGCGCCAGCAGCTTGGCGAACAGGGTCGGAGAGACCCAGTACTTC.